This T cell receptor beta chain was identified in a study of CXCR3-negative and CXCR3-positive naive CD8 T cells. Preparation of TRB cDNA libraries relied on 5' RACE carrying UMI labels. After re-calling the 5' RACE reads, TCRdb lists one entry per CDR3 protein, DNA absent. The listing contains over 150,000 distinct CDR3 sequences. General study results and limits: Naive cells that were CXCR3-positive had more hydrophobic TRB CDR3s (compared with CXCR3-negative naive cells).

Worth noting for this clonotype: The target antigen is unknown.

Naive CD8+ T cells were CD45RO-CCR7+CD27+CD95-. The source is a human donor in good health. Some clones in this sample may be carry-over from other donors' samples. Sequences were obtained from naive CXCR3+ CD8+ T cells from blood. The subset: CD45RO-CCR7+CD27+CD95- naive CD8+ T cells expressing CXCR3 (TNR3+).

The CDR3 sequence is CASSQVFGVAYNEQFF. The V call is TRBV3-1, the J call TRBJ2-1. The CDR3 sequence is 16 residues long. CDR1 and CDR2 from the germline V gene are LGHDT and YNNKEL (reference sequence).